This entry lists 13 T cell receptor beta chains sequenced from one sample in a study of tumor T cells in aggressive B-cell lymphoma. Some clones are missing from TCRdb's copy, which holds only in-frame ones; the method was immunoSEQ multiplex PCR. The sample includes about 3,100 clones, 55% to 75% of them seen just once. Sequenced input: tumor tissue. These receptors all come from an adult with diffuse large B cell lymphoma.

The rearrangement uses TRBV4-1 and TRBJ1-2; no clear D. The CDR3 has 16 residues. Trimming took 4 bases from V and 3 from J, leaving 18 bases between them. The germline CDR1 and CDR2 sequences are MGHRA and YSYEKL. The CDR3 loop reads CASSPRGGYMDYGYTF. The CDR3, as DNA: TGCGCCAGCAGCCCACGGGGAGGGTATATGGACTATGGCTACACCTTC.

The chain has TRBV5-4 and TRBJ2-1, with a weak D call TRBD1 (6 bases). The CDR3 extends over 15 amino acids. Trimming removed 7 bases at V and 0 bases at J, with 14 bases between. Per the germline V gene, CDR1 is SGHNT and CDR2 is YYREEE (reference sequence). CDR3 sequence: CASSRQESSYNEQFF. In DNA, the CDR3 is TGTGCCAGCTCAAGACAGGAGAGCTCCTACAATGAGCAGTTCTTC.

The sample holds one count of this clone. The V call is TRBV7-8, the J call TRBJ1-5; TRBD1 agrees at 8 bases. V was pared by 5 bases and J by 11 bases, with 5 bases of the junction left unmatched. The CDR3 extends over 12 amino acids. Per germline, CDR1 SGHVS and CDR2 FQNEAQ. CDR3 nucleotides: TGTGCCAGCAGCGGACAGGGAGGCACCCAGCATTTT. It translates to CASSGQGGTQHF.

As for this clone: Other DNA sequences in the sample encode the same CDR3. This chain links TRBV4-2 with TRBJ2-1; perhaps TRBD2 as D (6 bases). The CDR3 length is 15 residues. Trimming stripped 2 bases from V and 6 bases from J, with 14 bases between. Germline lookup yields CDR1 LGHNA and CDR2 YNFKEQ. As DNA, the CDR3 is TGTGCCAGCAGCCAAATTGTAGCGGCAATCAATGAGCAGTTCTTC. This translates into CASSQIVAAINEQFF.

In DNA, the CDR3 is TGTGCCAGCAGCCCCACCCGGGAAGGGGGACGGGTGAACACTGAAGCTTTCTTT. Protein sequence: CASSPTREGGRVNTEAFF. The genes are TRBV21-1 and TRBJ1-1; TRBD1, the D gene given by the table, was not confirmed from the DNA. TRBV21-1 is termed a pseudogene. The CDR3 length is 18 residues.

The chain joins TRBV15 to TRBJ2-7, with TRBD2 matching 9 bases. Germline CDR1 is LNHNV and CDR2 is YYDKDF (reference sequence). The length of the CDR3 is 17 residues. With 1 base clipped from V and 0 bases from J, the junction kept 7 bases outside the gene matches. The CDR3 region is CATSRGNLAGVSYEQYF. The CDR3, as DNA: TGTGCCACCAGCAGAGGAAATTTAGCGGGGGTCTCCTACGAGCAGTACTTC.

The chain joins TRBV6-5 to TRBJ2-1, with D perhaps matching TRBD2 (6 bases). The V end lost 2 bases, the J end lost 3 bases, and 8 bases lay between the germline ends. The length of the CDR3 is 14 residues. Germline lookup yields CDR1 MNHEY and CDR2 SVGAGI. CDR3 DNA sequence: TGTGCCAGCAGTTACGCGGGAAGCTACAATGAGCAGTTCTTC. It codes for CASSYAGSYNEQFF.

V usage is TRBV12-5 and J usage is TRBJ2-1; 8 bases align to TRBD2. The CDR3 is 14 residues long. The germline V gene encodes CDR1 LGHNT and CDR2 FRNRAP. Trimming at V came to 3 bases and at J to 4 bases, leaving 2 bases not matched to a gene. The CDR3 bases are TGTGCTAGTGGTTTATCTAGCGGGTACAATGAGCAGTTCTTC. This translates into CASGLSSGYNEQFF.

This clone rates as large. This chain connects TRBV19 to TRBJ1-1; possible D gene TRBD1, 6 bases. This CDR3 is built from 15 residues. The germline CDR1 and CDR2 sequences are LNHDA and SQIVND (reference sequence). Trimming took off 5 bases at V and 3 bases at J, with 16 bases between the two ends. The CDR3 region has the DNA TGTGCCAGTAGTGATCCGGGGGGCAAGGACACTGAAGCTTTCTTT. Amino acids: CASSDPGGKDTEAFF.

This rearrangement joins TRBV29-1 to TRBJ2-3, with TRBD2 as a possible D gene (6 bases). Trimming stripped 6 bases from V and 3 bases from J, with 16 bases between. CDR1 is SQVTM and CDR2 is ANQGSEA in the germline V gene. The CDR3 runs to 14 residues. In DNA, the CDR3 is TGCAGCGTAGACAATTCGGGACTGACAGATACGCAGTATTTT. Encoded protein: CSVDNSGLTDTQYF.

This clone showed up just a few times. CDR3 coding DNA: TGTGCCAGCTCACCGCCACAGAGACCTGGAAACACCATATATTTT. This sequence encodes CASSPPQRPGNTIYF. V and J are TRBV18 and TRBJ1-3, with no clear D. The germline gives CDR1 KGHSH, CDR2 LQKENI. Deletions cut 3 bases from V and 2 bases from J, with 11 bases between. This CDR3 is 15 amino acids long.

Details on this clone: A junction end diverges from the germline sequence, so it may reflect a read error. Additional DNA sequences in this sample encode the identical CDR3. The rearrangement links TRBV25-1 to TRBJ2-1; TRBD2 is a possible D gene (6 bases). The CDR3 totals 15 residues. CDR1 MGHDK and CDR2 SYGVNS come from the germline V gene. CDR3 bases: TGTGCCAGCAGTGGGTCCCCAACTAGCTACAATGAACAGTTCTTC. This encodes CASSGSPTSYNEQFF.

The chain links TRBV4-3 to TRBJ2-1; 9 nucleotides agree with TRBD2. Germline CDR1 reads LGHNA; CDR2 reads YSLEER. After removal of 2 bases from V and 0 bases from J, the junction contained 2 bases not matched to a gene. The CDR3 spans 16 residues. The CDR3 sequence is CASSQFSGSSYNEQFF. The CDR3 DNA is TGCGCCAGCAGCCAATTTAGCGGGAGCTCCTACAATGAGCAGTTCTTC.